The T cell receptor (beta chain) described here comes from a study of blood T cell repertoires in COVID-19. Overall study context: T cells, B-cell-depleted T cells, or PBMCs supplied cDNA or gDNA.

The CDR3 sequence is 16 residues long. After removal of 5 bases from V and 4 bases from J, the junction contained 8 bases not matched to a gene. CDR1 is MNHEY and CDR2 is SMNVEV in the germline V gene (reference sequence). In the authors' methods: Cell counts per sample came from amplifying reference gene primers. Sequencing used immunoSEQ multiplex PCR; TCRdb keeps in-frame clones, though not all of them. Clonal size and the V and J genes are those of that table, whereas D and trimming came from the DNA. The table lists under 130,000 clones, 80% to 90% of them singletons. This TCR was sampled from a woman older than 75 with acute or convalescent COVID-19. The source material was peripheral blood. The rearrangement joins TRBV27 to TRBJ2-5, with 12 bases aligning to TRBD1. CDR3 nucleotides: TGTGCCAGCAGTCCCCACGGGACAGGGGGCCTAGAGACCCAGTACTTC. Translated, it gives CASSPHGTGGLETQYF.